Shown below are 2 T cell receptor beta chains from a single sample sequenced in a study of control samples from healthy donors and cancer patients. This table comes from immunoSEQ multiplex PCR, and its TCRdb copy is limited to in-frame clones, with some not included. The table has some 66,000 clones, approximately 85% seen once. Sequencing was done on a sample of blood. The receptors originated from a man aged 35-49 years in good health.

V gene TRBV7-2 combines with J gene TRBJ2-4; either TRBD1 or TRBD2 may supply D (5 bases each). The CDR3 length is 14 residues. Germline loops: CDR1 SGHTA, CDR2 FQGNSA. V lost 3 bases and J 7 bases, leaving 13 bases between the germline ends. The CDR3 bases are TGTGCCAGCAGCTTGGGACGGGGATTTAACATTCAGTACTTC. This codes for CASSLGRGFNIQYF.

This rearrangement joins TRBV15 to TRBJ1-2; D is possibly TRBD1 (5 bases). The CDR3 sequence is 13 residues long. In germline, CDR1 is LNHNV, CDR2 YYDKDF (reference sequence). The V and J ends lost 0 bases and 13 bases respectively, with 15 bases between them. In DNA, the CDR3 is TGTGCCACCAGCAGAGACAGGGTCCCCTCTACCACCTTC. It encodes CATSRDRVPSTTF.